This record concerns one T cell receptor beta chain sequence. J gave up 2 bases and V 5 bases, and 6 bases lay outside the gene matches. Germline loops: CDR1 MNHEY, CDR2 SVGEGT. The CDR3 is made up of 15 amino acids. This record belongs to a study of blood T cell repertoires in COVID-19. Study-level information: Acute and convalescent COVID-19 samples came from the United States, Italy and Spain. T cells, B-cell-depleted T cells, or PBMCs provided the cDNA or gDNA that served as material.

In the original analysis: Nucleated cell counts were estimated from reference gene primer amplification. The assay was immunoSEQ multiplex PCR, and TCRdb's table has in-frame clones only and misses some. The V and J calls and the clone size are those of that table, but D and trimming were determined from the DNA. Among 150,000 to 200,000 clones listed, around nine tenths were seen once. The chain recombines TRBV6-2 or TRBV6-3 with TRBJ2-7; 10 positions match TRBD2. The sequenced material came from peripheral blood. The source is a human donor in a cohort sampled during active COVID-19. The CDR3 DNA reads TGTGCCAGCAGTGCCCTAGCGGGGGCCGCCTACGAGCAGTACTTC. Translated: CASSALAGAAYEQYF.